The rows below give T cell receptor beta chains drawn from one sample of a study of blood T cell repertoires in COVID-19. Assay used: immunoSEQ multiplex PCR; TCRdb lists only in-frame clones, some missing. This sample carries roughly 150,000 clones, 80% to 90% of them seen once, and the ten largest clones take about 4.1%. The sample comprised PBMCs or T cells enriched from blood (not recorded which). These receptors were obtained from a man aged 50 or older who had recovered from COVID-19. The CDR3 runs from the conserved cysteine through the conserved F or W. Each record gives: clone size, D gene, J gene, V gene, CDR3 protein, CDR3 DNA. A D gene is named only where the DNA matches it firmly. Clone size, where shown, is once, few, many, or a class for clones that have expanded.

.,.,TRBJ1-1,TRBV28,CASSIILGAEAFF,TGTGCCAGCAGTATTATTTTGGGCGCTGAAGCTTTCTTT
.,.,TRBJ2-1,TRBV28,CASSFPGHRNEQFF,TGTGCCAGCAGTTTTCCGGGACACCGCAATGAGCAGTTCTTC
.,TRBD1,TRBJ1-4,TRBV6-5,CASSQRGQINEKLFF,TGTGCCAGCAGCCAACGGGGACAGATTAATGAAAAACTGTTTTTT
.,.,TRBJ2-1,TRBV9,CASSGAGDSYNEQFF,TGTGCCAGCAGCGGGGCAGGCGACTCCTACAATGAGCAGTTCTTC
.,.,TRBJ2-7,TRBV6-2/TRBV6-3,CASSLNPLAPSSYEQYF,TGTGCCAGCAGTCTTAACCCCCTAGCTCCGAGCTCCTACGAGCAGTACTTC
few,TRBD1,TRBJ1-1,TRBV18,CASSPLDRADTEAFF,TGTGCCAGCTCACCCCTTGACAGGGCGGACACTGAAGCTTTCTTT
.,.,TRBJ1-1,TRBV4-2,CASSQDVVRNTEAFF,TGTGCCAGCAGCCAAGATGTCGTTAGGAACACTGAAGCTTTCTTT
few,TRBD2,TRBJ2-5,TRBV28,CASRGRLAGAETQYF,TGTGCCAGCCGGGGGCGACTAGCGGGCGCGGAGACCCAGTACTTC
.,.,TRBJ2-7,TRBV7-2,CASSLPGTLNYEQYF,TGTGCCAGCAGCTTACCAGGGACACTTAATTACGAGCAGTACTTC
.,TRBD1,TRBJ2-5,TRBV7-9,CASSVTGGDGTQYF,TGTGCCAGCAGCGTGACAGGGGGCGATGGGACCCAGTACTTC
.,TRBD2,TRBJ2-5,TRBV7-6,CASSIGLAGPLGETQYF,TGTGCCAGCAGCATCGGACTAGCGGGGCCCCTGGGAGAGACCCAGTACTTC
.,.,TRBJ2-5,TRBV5-4,CASSQTYAVETQYF,TGTGCCAGCAGCCAAACTTACGCCGTGGAGACCCAGTACTTC
once,TRBD2,TRBJ2-3,TRBV7-2,CASSAAGGADTQYF,TGTGCCAGCAGCGCAGCGGGGGGCGCAGATACGCAGTATTTT
.,.,TRBJ1-5,TRBV7-9,CASSLVGQPQHF,TGTGCCAGCAGCTTAGTCGGTCAGCCCCAGCATTTT
.,.,TRBJ2-1,TRBV7-9,CASSLSVNEQFF,TGTGCCAGCAGCTTATCGGTGAATGAGCAGTTCTTC
.,.,TRBJ1-5,TRBV4-1,CASSQAGVLGSQHF,TGCGCCAGCAGCCAAGCGGGGGTCCTTGGGTCCCAGCATTTT
.,TRBD1,TRBJ1-2,TRBV6-5,CASRPDRASGYTF,TGTGCCAGCAGGCCTGACAGGGCGTCTGGCTACACCTTC
.,TRBD1,TRBJ2-1,TRBV27,CASSKQGSWNEQFF,TGTGCCAGCAGTAAACAGGGGTCCTGGAATGAGCAGTTCTTC
.,.,TRBJ2-2,TRBV30,CAWSVLPRELFF,TGTGCCTGGAGTGTTCTCCCCCGGGAGCTGTTTTTT
.,.,TRBJ2-5,TRBV7-9,CASSLGSGETQYF,TGTGCCAGCAGCTTAGGTTCAGGGGAGACCCAGTACTTC
.,.,TRBJ1-1,TRBV2,CASSHWTVEAFF,TGTGCCAGCAGCCATTGGACTGTTGAAGCTTTCTTT
few,.,TRBJ2-2,TRBV19,CASSIAGRRGPNTGELFF,TGTGCCAGTAGTATAGCCGGCCGGCGGGGGCCCAACACCGGGGAGCTGTTTTTT
.,TRBD1,TRBJ2-7,TRBV28,CASSPTGTDEQYF,TGTGCCAGCAGTCCGACAGGGACGGACGAGCAGTACTTC
.,.,TRBJ1-5,TRBV6-5,CASSYSVGRQPQHF,TGTGCCAGCAGTTACTCGGTGGGGAGGCAGCCCCAGCATTTT
.,TRBD1,TRBJ1-2,TRBV7-7,CASSLSTGGRYGYTF,TGTGCCAGCAGCTTATCGACAGGGGGCAGGTATGGCTACACCTTC
.,TRBD1,TRBJ1-5,TRBV7-9,CASSSGQGNQPQHF,TGTGCCAGCAGCTCGGGACAGGGGAATCAGCCCCAGCATTTT
.,.,TRBJ2-3,TRBV5-6,CASFLRVTDTQYF,TGTGCCAGCTTCCTCCGGGTCACAGATACGCAGTATTTT
.,.,TRBJ2-3,TRBV27,CASRTFLRQASTDTQYF,TGTGCCAGCAGGACTTTCCTCAGACAGGCTAGCACAGATACGCAGTATTTT
few,TRBD2,TRBJ2-5,TRBV11-2,CASSLEGGGEETQYF,TGTGCCAGCAGCTTAGAAGGCGGGGGGGAAGAGACCCAGTACTTC
.,TRBD1,TRBJ1-1,TRBV19,CASSIFRGVTEAFF,TGTGCCAGTAGTATCTTCAGGGGGGTTACTGAAGCTTTCTTT
.,.,TRBJ2-5,TRBV7-9,CASSLVSETQYF,TGTGCCAGCAGCTTAGTATCGGAGACCCAGTACTTC
.,.,TRBJ2-7,TRBV5-4,CASSLASGEQYF,TGTGCCAGCAGCTTGGCATCCGGGGAGCAGTACTTC
few,TRBD2,TRBJ2-1,TRBV6-1,CASSDYGLAGENEQFF,TGTGCCAGCAGTGATTATGGACTAGCGGGAGAAAATGAGCAGTTCTTC
.,TRBD1,TRBJ1-2,TRBV28,CASRGTGVAWAYGYTF,TGTGCCAGCAGGGGGACAGGGGTGGCTTGGGCCTATGGCTACACCTTC
.,TRBD2,TRBJ2-3,TRBV11-2,CASSSVAGGGTDTQYF,TGTGCCAGCAGCTCTGTAGCGGGAGGTGGTACAGATACGCAGTATTTT
.,.,TRBJ2-3,TRBV27,CASSLWASPDTQYF,TGTGCCAGCAGTTTATGGGCTAGCCCAGATACGCAGTATTTT
.,TRBD2,TRBJ2-1,TRBV28,CASKGTSGPYNEQFF,TGTGCCAGCAAGGGGACTAGCGGCCCTTACAATGAGCAGTTCTTC
.,.,TRBJ1-1,TRBV5-1,CASSLESELQAFF,TGCGCCAGCAGCTTGGAATCCGAACTGCAAGCTTTCTTT
.,TRBD2,TRBJ2-5,TRBV3-1/TRBV3-2,CASSQNPGTSGLQYF,TGTGCCAGCAGCCAGAACCCCGGGACTAGCGGGCTCCAGTACTTC
.,.,TRBJ1-1,TRBV6-2/TRBV6-3,CASTPGGAYTEAFF,TGTGCCAGCACCCCGGGAGGGGCTTACACTGAAGCTTTCTTT
.,.,TRBJ2-5,TRBV18,CASSPGQNQETQYF,TGTGCCAGCTCACCAGGACAAAACCAAGAGACCCAGTACTTC